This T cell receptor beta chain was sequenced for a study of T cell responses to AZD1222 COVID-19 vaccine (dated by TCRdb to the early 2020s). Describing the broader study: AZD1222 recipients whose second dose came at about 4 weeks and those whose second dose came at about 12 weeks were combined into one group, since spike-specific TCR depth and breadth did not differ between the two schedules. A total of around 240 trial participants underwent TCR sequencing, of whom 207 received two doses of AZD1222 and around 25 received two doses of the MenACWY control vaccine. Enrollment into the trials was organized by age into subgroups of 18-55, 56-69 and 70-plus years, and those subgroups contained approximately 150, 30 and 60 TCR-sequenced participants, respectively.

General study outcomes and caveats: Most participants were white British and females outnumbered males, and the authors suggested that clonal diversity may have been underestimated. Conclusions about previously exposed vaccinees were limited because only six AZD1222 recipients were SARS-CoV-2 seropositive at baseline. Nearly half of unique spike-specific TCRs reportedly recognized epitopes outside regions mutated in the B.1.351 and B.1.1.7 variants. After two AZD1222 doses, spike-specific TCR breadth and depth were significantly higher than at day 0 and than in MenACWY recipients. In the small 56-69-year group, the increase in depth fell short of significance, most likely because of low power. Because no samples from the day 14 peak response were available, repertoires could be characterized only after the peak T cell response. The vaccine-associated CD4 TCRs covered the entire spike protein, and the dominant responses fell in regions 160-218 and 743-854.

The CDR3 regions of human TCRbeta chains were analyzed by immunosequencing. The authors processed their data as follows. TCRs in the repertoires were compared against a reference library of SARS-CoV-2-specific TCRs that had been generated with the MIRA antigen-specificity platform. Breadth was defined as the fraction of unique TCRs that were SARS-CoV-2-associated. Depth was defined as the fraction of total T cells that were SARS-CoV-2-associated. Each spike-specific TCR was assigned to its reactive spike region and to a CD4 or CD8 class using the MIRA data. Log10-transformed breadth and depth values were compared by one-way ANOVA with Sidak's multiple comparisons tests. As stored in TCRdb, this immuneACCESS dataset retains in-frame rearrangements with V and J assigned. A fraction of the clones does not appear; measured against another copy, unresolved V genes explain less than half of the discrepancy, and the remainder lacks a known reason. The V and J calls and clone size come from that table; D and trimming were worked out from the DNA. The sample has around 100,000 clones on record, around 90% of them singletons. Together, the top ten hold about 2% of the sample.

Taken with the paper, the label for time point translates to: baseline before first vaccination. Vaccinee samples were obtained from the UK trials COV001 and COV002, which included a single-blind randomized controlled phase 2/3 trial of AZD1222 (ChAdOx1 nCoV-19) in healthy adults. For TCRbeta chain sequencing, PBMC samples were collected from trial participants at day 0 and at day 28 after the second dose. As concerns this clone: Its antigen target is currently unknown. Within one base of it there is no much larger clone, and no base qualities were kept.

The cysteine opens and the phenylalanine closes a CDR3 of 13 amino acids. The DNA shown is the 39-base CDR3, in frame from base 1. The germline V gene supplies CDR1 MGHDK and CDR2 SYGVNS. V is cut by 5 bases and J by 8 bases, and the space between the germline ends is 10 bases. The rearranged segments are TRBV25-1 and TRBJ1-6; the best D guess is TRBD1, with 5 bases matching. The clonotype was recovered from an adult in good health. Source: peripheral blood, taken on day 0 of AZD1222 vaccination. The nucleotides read TGTGCCAGCAGTTTACAGGAGGATTCACCCCTCCACTTT. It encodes CASSLQEDSPLHF. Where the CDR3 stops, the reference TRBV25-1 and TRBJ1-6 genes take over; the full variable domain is EADIYQTPRYLVIGTGKKITLECSQTMGHDKMYWYQQDPGMELHLIHYSYGVNSTEKGDLSSESTVSRIRTEHFPLTLESARPSHTSQYLCASSLQEDSPLHFGNGTRLTVT.